These 12 T cell receptor beta chains originate from one sample sequenced in a study of blood T cell repertoires in COVID-19. Only in-frame clones appear in the TCRdb table, and some are missing; sequencing was by immunoSEQ multiplex PCR. The table shows tens of thousands of clones, with 90% to 95% occurring only once. Sequencing input: peripheral blood. All receptors derive from a woman between 45 and 60 years old in a cohort sampled during active COVID-19.

This chain links TRBV9 with TRBJ2-2; 8 bases align to TRBD2. The germline V gene encodes CDR1 SGDLS and CDR2 YYNGEE. Trimming took 4 bases from V and 6 from J; bases not matched to a gene: 8. The CDR3 length is 15 residues. The CDR3 DNA is TGTGCCAGCAGCCCCCGGACTAGCCGGTCCGGGGAGCTGTTTTTT. It codes for CASSPRTSRSGELFF. Supplemented by reference TRBV9 and TRBJ2-2, the full variable domain reads DSGVTQTPKHLITATGQRVTLRCSPRSGDLSVYWYQQSLDQGLQFLIQYYNGEERAKGNILERFSAQQFPDLHSELNLSSLELGDSALYFCASSPRTSRSGELFFGEGSRLTVL.

The V gene is TRBV5-5, the J gene TRBJ2-7; D possibly corresponds to TRBD1 (5 bases). Germline V gene data show CDR1 as SGHKS and CDR2 as YYEKEE (reference sequence). Between the trimmed V and J ends, which lost 5 bases and 0 bases, there was a span of 15 bases. The CDR3 runs 15 residues. CDR3: CASRVGLPPSYEQYF. DNA of the CDR3: TGTGCCAGCAGGGTGGGGCTTCCCCCCTCCTACGAGCAGTACTTC.

The V call is TRBV29-1, the J call TRBJ1-1; 7 bases line up with TRBD1. The CDR3 is 13 amino acids. Trimming removed 6 bases from V and 1 base from J; junction bases left unmatched: 5. CDR1 is SQVTM, CDR2 ANQGSEA, per germline. The CDR3 protein is CSVADRKNTEAFF. The DNA for the CDR3 is TGCAGCGTAGCGGACAGGAAGAACACTGAAGCTTTCTTT.

The chain is built from TRBV7-9 and TRBJ2-1; weak D call: TRBD2 (6 bases). There are 16 residues in the CDR3. Trimming cost V 1 base and J 1 base, with 11 bases left between them. Germline loops: CDR1 SEHNR, CDR2 FQNEAQ (reference sequence). As DNA, the CDR3 is TGTGCCAGCAGCTTAGGAACCGGGACTTCCTACAATGAGCAGTTCTTC. Translated, it gives CASSLGTGTSYNEQFF. Looking up the rest from reference TRBV7-9 and TRBJ2-1 gives the full variable domain: DTGVSQNPRHKITKRGQNVTFRCDPISEHNRLYWYRQTLGQGPEFLTYFQNEAQLEKSRLLSDRFSAERPKGSFSTLEIQRTEQGDSAMYLCASSLGTGTSYNEQFFGPGTRLTVL.

The gene calls are TRBV28 and TRBJ1-2; D remains ambiguous. V lost 4 bases and J lost 4, with 7 bases in between. Germline CDR1 is MDHEN and CDR2 is SYDVKM. CDR3 length equals 12 residues. CDR3 residues: CASSSRSYGYTF. The CDR3 DNA follows: TGTGCCAGCAGTTCCAGAAGCTATGGCTACACCTTC.

The V gene is TRBV7-2, the J gene TRBJ2-7; 7 bases line up with TRBD1. The V gene's germline CDR1 is SGHTA and CDR2 FQGNSA. The CDR3 runs to 13 residues. The trim removed 1 base at V and 5 bases at J, leaving 2 bases unmatched. CDR3 DNA: TGTGCCAGCAGCTTAGATACAGGGGACGAGCAGTACTTC. This codes for CASSLDTGDEQYF.

J is TRBJ1-2 and V is TRBV28; possibly TRBD1 for D (5 bases). Germline CDR1 and CDR2: MDHEN and SYDVKM. V was pared by 6 bases and J by 3 bases, with 20 bases between. This CDR3 is 16 amino acids long. The CDR3 DNA follows: TGTGCCAGCAGAACCTGGGGCAGGGAGGGCGACTATGGCTACACCTTC. This sequence encodes CASRTWGREGDYGYTF.

The chain has TRBV5-1 and TRBJ2-1; a weak D match, TRBD2 (6 bases). Between the trimmed V and J ends, which lost 5 bases and 4 bases, there was a span of 16 bases. The CDR3 is 15 residues long. The germline V gene encodes CDR1 SGHRS and CDR2 YFSETQ. The CDR3 DNA sequence: TGCGCCAGCAGTGGGGGAGGAGAGGGGTACAATGAGCAGTTCTTC. Translation: CASSGGGEGYNEQFF.

V is TRBV4-2 and J is TRBJ1-5; the match to TRBD1 covers 7 bases. The CDR3 is 16 residues long. Looked up from germline, CDR1 is LGHNA and CDR2 is YNFKEQ. J lost 3 bases, V lost 3 bases, and 8 bases had no gene match. The CDR3 bases are TGTGCCAGCAGCCAGAACGTGGGACAGATCAATCAGCCCCAGCATTTT. Residues: CASSQNVGQINQPQHF.

The J gene is TRBJ1-1, the V gene TRBV3-1 (or the pseudogene TRBV3-2); D call uncertain. Per the germline V gene, CDR1 is LGHDT and CDR2 is YNNKEL (reference sequence). V was cut by 3 bases and J by 3 bases, with 5 bases left in between. The CDR3 is made up of 12 amino acids. CDR3 protein: CASSHTHTEAFF. CDR3 bases: TGTGCCAGCAGCCACACTCACACTGAAGCTTTCTTT.

This chain connects TRBV3-1 (or the pseudogene TRBV3-2) to TRBJ1-3; 7 bases are shared with TRBD1. Germline V gives CDR1 LGHDT, CDR2 YNNKEL (reference sequence). Losses at the gene ends were 4 bases for V and 2 bases for J; bases not matched to a gene: 8. The length of the CDR3 is 16 residues. The CDR3 DNA reads TGTGCCAGCAGCCCTGTGAGTGACAGGGCTGGAAACACCATATATTTT. This encodes CASSPVSDRAGNTIYF.

This sequence joins TRBV21-1 and TRBJ2-1; the table assigns TRBD2, which was not confirmed against the DNA. TRBV21-1 is a recognized pseudogene. The CDR3 sequence is 18 residues long. CDR3: CASSNDTRDYCFYNEQFF. Here the CDR3 DNA reads TGTGCCAGCAGCAATGACACGCGGGACTACTGCTTCTACAATGAGCAGTTCTTC.